This TCR beta chain comes out of a study of blood T cell repertoires in COVID-19. As handled by the study authors: Nucleated cell counts were estimated from reference gene primer amplification. The protocol was immunoSEQ multiplex PCR, while the TCRdb copy is restricted to in-frame clones and leaves out a portion. D and trimming come from the DNA, and the V and J calls and clone size come from that table. The sample includes approximately 360,000 clones, about 90% of them seen just once. V trimming: 6 bases; J trimming: 2 bases; junction bases outside the gene matches: 4. The CDR3 is 13 residues long. Germline V gives CDR1 KGHSH, CDR2 LQKENI.

The V call is TRBV18, the J call TRBJ2-7, with TRBD1 matching over 7 bases. This clonotype was sampled from a man aged 35-49 years with acute or convalescent COVID-19. What was sequenced was peripheral blood. CDR3 nucleotides: TGTGCCAGCTCGGAGGACAGGACCTACGAGCAGTACTTC. It is translated as CASSEDRTYEQYF.